Listed here are 18 T cell receptor beta chains from one sample, sequenced in a study of T cells in women clearing cervical HPV infection. Sequencing was performed with immunoSEQ multiplex PCR; in TCRdb, only in-frame clones are kept and a portion is missing. The sample features fewer than 30,000 clones, with over 5% in its top ten. Sequenced: blood buffy coat. Source of these receptors: a woman between 18 and 70 years old with a cervical HPV16 infection that either progressed to CIN3+ or cleared (not recorded which).

The CDR3 loop is CASSQEWRGLGQPQHF. The sequenced CDR3 bases are TGCGCCAGCAGCCAAGAGTGGAGGGGTTTGGGACAGCCC. The chain is built from TRBV4-1 and TRBJ1-5; weak D call: TRBD1 (5 bases). Coverage ceases 3 residues before the CDR3 finishes, and the germline J gene fills in the end. CDR1 and CDR2 from the germline V gene are MGHRA and YSYEKL. V lost 0 bases and J lost 7, with 16 bases in between. The CDR3 is made up of 16 amino acids.

To note about this clone: The CDR3 end falls 3 residues outside the read, so it is completed with the germline J gene. V and J are TRBV28 and TRBJ2-1, with 7 bases identical to TRBD1. This CDR3 comprises 16 residues. Germline CDR1 and CDR2: MDHEN and SYDVKM. V shed 6 bases, J shed 2 bases, and the junction held 10 bases outside the gene matches. CDR3 loop: CASSSFGQEPYNEQFF. The sequenced CDR3 bases are TGTGCCAGCAGCTCCTTCGGACAGGAGCCCTACAATGAG. Full variable domain (remainder filled in from reference TRBV28 and TRBJ2-1): DVKVTQSSRYLVKRTGEKVFLECVQDMDHENMFWYRQDPGLGLRLIYFSYDVKMKEKGDIPEGYSVSREKKERFSLILESASTNQTSMYLCASSSFGQEPYNEQFFGPGTRLTVL.

Comment on this clone: The CDR3 end is not reached by the read, which stops 3 residues before it; the germline J gene fills it in. This chain links TRBV2 with TRBJ2-2, with D perhaps matching TRBD1 (6 bases). The CDR3 runs to 16 residues. From germline, CDR1 is SNHLY and CDR2 FYNNEI. V dropped 6 bases and J dropped 0 bases, with 14 bases sitting between them. The CDR3 loop is CASSETGTPNTGELFF. The CDR3 bases that were read are TGTGCCAGCAGCGAAACCGGGACACCGAACACCGGGGAG.

In regard to this clone: The CDR3 extends 3 residues past the end of the read, so its final part is completed from the germline J gene. The chain links TRBV5-1 to TRBJ2-2, with 8 bases identical to TRBD1. Germline V gene lookup returns CDR1 SGHRS and CDR2 YFSETQ. This CDR3 has 14 amino acids. The sequenced CDR3 bases are TGCGCCAGCAGCCCCCAGGGGGCAAGCGAAAAG. It codes for CASSPQGASEK. The full CDR3 protein is CASSPQGASEKLFF.

Details on this clone: The sequence runs out 3 residues before the end of the CDR3; the remainder is reconstructed from the germline J gene. The V and J genes are TRBV7-9 and TRBJ2-2; no definite D call. The CDR3 covers 14 residues. The V gene's germline CDR1 is SEHNR and CDR2 FQNEAQ (reference sequence). V was cut by 5 bases and J by 5 bases, with 12 bases left in between. The CDR3: CASSAGSQTGELFF. The part of the CDR3 DNA that was read is TGTGCCAGCAGCGCAGGATCCCAGACCGGGGAG. Full variable domain (outside the CDR3, taken from reference TRBV7-9 and TRBJ2-2): DTGVSQNPRHKITKRGQNVTFRCDPISEHNRLYWYRQTLGQGPEFLTYFQNEAQLEKSRLLSDRFSAERPKGSFSTLEIQRTEQGDSAMYLCASSAGSQTGELFFGEGSRLTVL.

Worth noting for this clone: The CDR3 is cut off 3 residues early in the read; its end comes from the germline J gene. V and J are TRBV18 and TRBJ2-2; 11 positions agree with TRBD2. V dropped 3 bases and J dropped 4; count of bases not matched to a gene: 10. Germline-derived CDR1 and CDR2 are KGHSH and LQKENI. The CDR3 spans 18 residues. Partial CDR3 DNA: TGTGCCAGCTCACCGGTGACTAGCGGGACCTTAGCCACCGGGGAG. The encoded protein is CASSPVTSGTLATGE. The entire CDR3 sequence reads CASSPVTSGTLATGELFF.

On this clone itself: The read halts 3 residues ahead of the CDR3 end, with the missing end drawn from the germline J gene. This chain links TRBV12-5 with TRBJ1-5; D might be TRBD1 (5 bases). Between the trimmed V and J ends, which lost 4 bases and 7 bases, there was a span of 11 bases. The CDR3 is 13 residues long. In germline, CDR1 is LGHNT, CDR2 FRNRAP. The sequenced CDR3 bases are TGTGCTAGTGGTTGGCAGGGTTTACAGCCC. Protein product: CASGWQGLQP. The CDR3 as a whole reads CASGWQGLQPQHF.

With regard to this clone: Read coverage stops 3 residues before the CDR3 terminus; the germline J gene supplies the remainder. The J gene is TRBJ2-7, the V gene TRBV14, with 8 bases identical to TRBD2. The CDR3 runs to 14 residues. Trimming took 1 base from V and 6 from J; bases not matched to a gene: 5. Germline CDR1 reads SGHDN; CDR2 reads FVKESK. CDR3 sequence reads: CASSQAGGGIEQYF. CDR3 DNA (partial): TGTGCCAGCAGCCAAGCCGGGGGGGGGATCGAG.

Points on this clone: One end of the junction does not line up with germline, which may come from a read error. Within the sample, other DNA sequences also encode this same CDR3. The part of the CDR3 DNA that was read is TGTGCCAGTAGCCTATCCGGGGGATCTGGAAACACA. This gives the protein CASSLSGGSGNT. The CDR3, in full, reads CASSLSGGSGNTIYF. The rearrangement links TRBV19 to TRBJ1-3, with a tentative D call TRBD1 (5 bases). The DNA ends 3 residues before the CDR3 does, and the rest of the CDR3 is filled in from the germline J gene. CDR3 size: 15 residues. The germline V gene has CDR1 LNHDA and CDR2 SQIVND (reference sequence).

Worth noting for this clone: Other DNA variants within this sample encode the same CDR3. The DNA read from the CDR3 is TGTGCCAGTAGTACAACAGGAGGAGCTGGAAACACC. Amino acid sequence: CASSTTGGAGNT. The full CDR3 protein is CASSTTGGAGNTIYF. The chain combines TRBV19 with TRBJ1-3; a possible D gene is TRBD1 (5 bases). The read terminates 3 residues before the CDR3 end, so the remaining end is supplied by the germline J gene. Trimming removed 4 bases at V and 2 bases at J, with 12 bases between. From germline, CDR1 is LNHDA and CDR2 SQIVND (reference sequence). The CDR3 loop spans 15 amino acids.

Turning to this clone: The CDR3 end lies 3 residues beyond the end of the read and is filled in from the germline J gene. The genes are TRBV18 and TRBJ1-1, with 8 positions matching TRBD1. The CDR3 has 13 amino acids. The V segment lost 6 bases and the J segment 5 bases; nucleotides outside the gene matches: 5. Germline V gene lookup returns CDR1 KGHSH and CDR2 LQKENI. The covered CDR3 bases are TGTGCCAGCTCCGGACAGGGAGGGACTGAA. Amino acids: CASSGQGGTE. The entire CDR3 reads CASSGQGGTEAFF.

With regard to this clone: With the read ending 3 residues before the CDR3 end, the germline J gene is used to fill in that end. J is TRBJ2-7 and V is TRBV29-1; possible D gene TRBD1, 5 bases. The length of the CDR3 is 12 residues. V dropped 3 bases and J dropped 5 bases, with 11 bases sitting between them. CDR1 and CDR2 from the germline V gene are SQVTM and ANQGSEA. Incomplete CDR3 DNA: TGCAGCGTTGAGCAGGGTGCCAACGAG. This encodes CSVEQGANE. The CDR3 reads in full as CSVEQGANEQYF.

Notes on this clone: The read is 3 residues too short to cover the CDR3 end, so that end is filled in from the germline J gene. The chain has TRBV7-2 and TRBJ2-7; D gene unclear. V lost 5 bases and J 3 bases, leaving 11 bases between the germline ends. CDR1 and CDR2 (germline): SGHTA, FQGNSA. The CDR3 has 13 residues. Incomplete CDR3 DNA: TGTGCCAGCAGCCGAAATACTGGCTACGAG. Protein sequence: CASSRNTGYE. The full CDR3 protein reads CASSRNTGYEQYF.

Turning to this clone: The CDR3 end falls 3 residues outside the read, so it is completed with the germline J gene. V and J are TRBV19 and TRBJ2-5, with 8 bases lining up with TRBD2. Germline lookup yields CDR1 LNHDA and CDR2 SQIVND (reference sequence). The length of the CDR3 is 17 residues. The CDR3 region is CASSMFSGSVGTDTQYF. CDR3 DNA, as far as it was read: TGTGCCAGTAGTATGTTCAGCGGGAGCGTCGGCACAGATACC.

Remarks on this clone: The CDR3 is cut off 3 residues early in the read; its end comes from the germline J gene. This chain uses TRBV7-9 with TRBJ2-3; D gene ambiguous. The germline V gene encodes CDR1 SEHNR and CDR2 FQNEAQ (reference sequence). The CDR3 loop spans 14 amino acids. CDR3 DNA (partial): TGTGCCAGCAGCTTAGGTTATAGCAATCAGCCG. Translation gives CASSLGYSNQP. The whole CDR3 protein is CASSLGYSNQPQYF.

In the case of this clone: The observed sequence ends 3 residues before the CDR3 terminus, with the missing tail filled in from the germline J gene. The rearrangement joins TRBV19 to TRBJ1-2; weak D call: TRBD1 (5 bases). The CDR3 extends over 17 amino acids. Germline V gives CDR1 LNHDA, CDR2 SQIVND (reference sequence). CDR3 protein: CASSLGGRLAGRYDYTF. The CDR3 DNA, read in part, is TGTGCCAGTAGTCTCGGGGGGAGACTAGCGGGACGTTACGAC.

On this clone itself: The CDR3 extends 3 residues past the end of the read, so its final part is completed from the germline J gene. The rearrangement joins TRBV30 to TRBJ2-4; 8 bases match TRBD1. The V gene's germline CDR1 is GTSNPN and CDR2 SVGIG (reference sequence). The CDR3 runs to 13 residues. Partial CDR3 DNA: TGTGCCTGGACCGACGACAGGGGCCGTGGT. It is translated as CAWTDDRGRG. The whole CDR3 protein is CAWTDDRGRGQYF.

Comment on this clone: The missing CDR3 end, 3 residues past where the read stops, is filled in from the germline J gene. V and J are TRBV10-3 and TRBJ2-7; D possibly corresponds to TRBD2 (5 bases). Germline V gives CDR1 ENHRY, CDR2 SYGVKD. The CDR3 length is 13 residues. V lost 3 bases, J lost 5 bases, and 11 bases lay in between. The CDR3 is CAISDRGVDEQYF. The CDR3 DNA, read in part, is TGTGCCATCAGTGATCGGGGAGTGGACGAG.